This T cell receptor beta chain was recorded in a study of post-analysis software for immune sequencing data. Unique molecular identifiers featured in each of the TCR beta cDNA libraries. TCRdb re-analysed the PCR reads in MiXCR, keeping a single row per CDR3 protein. The sample has some 700,000 distinct CDR3 sequences, approximately 59% seen once. The sample was blood. This TCR was sampled from a girl under 10 years old with multiple sclerosis.

The CDR3 loop reads CASSNNPGPSGANVLTF. The CDR3 DNA reads TGTGCCAGCAGTAATAACCCCGGTCCCTCTGGGGCCAACGTCCTGACTTTC. This chain uses TRBV25-1 with TRBJ2-6; no firm D call. Germline V gene sequence: CDR1 MGHDK, CDR2 SYGVNS. Trimming took 5 bases from V and 0 from J, leaving 14 bases between them. This CDR3 comprises 17 residues.